This T cell receptor (beta chain) was observed in a study of shared clonotypes between healthy human individuals. In the study overall: Researchers drew samples from a couple of women and a few men aged 18 to 49.

Method: immunoSEQ multiplex PCR; TCRdb's copy keeps in-frame clones and lacks some. The sample gives fewer than 650,000 clones, approximately 80% of which show up once; 10% to 15% is in the top ten. This CDR3 comprises 13 residues. Looked up from germline, CDR1 is SGHVS and CDR2 is FQNEAQ. The germline V and J ends were trimmed by 5 bases and 8 bases, with 15 bases remaining between them. This clone was picked up a small number of times. Recent acute infections and vaccinations were absent in the healthy HIV-negative adult donors. This chain uses TRBV7-8 with TRBJ1-2, with a weak D call TRBD1 (6 bases). Sequencing was carried out using PBMCs. The receptor was isolated from a woman between 40 and 50 years old in good health. Some clones in this sample may be carry-over from other donors' samples. CDR3 in DNA: TGTGCCAGCAGCCCCCGGACAGTCTACGGCTACACCTTC. As protein: CASSPRTVYGYTF.